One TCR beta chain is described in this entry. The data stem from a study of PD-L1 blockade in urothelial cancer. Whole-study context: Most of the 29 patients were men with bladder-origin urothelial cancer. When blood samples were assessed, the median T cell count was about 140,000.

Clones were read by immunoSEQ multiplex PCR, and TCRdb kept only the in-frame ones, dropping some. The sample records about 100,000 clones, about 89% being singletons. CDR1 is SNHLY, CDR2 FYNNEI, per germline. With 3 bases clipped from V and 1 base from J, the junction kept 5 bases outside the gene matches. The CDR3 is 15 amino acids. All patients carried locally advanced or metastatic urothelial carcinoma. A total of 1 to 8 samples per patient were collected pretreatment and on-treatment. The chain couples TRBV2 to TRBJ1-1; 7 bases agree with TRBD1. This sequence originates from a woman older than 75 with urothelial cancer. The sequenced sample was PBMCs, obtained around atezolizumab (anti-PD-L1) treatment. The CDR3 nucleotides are TGTGCCAGCAGTGAGTCGGGACAGTCGAACACTGAAGCTTTCTTT. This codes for CASSESGQSNTEAFF.